The rows below give T cell receptor beta chains drawn from one sample of a study of T cells after yellow fever vaccination. One entry per CDR3 protein results from TCRdb running MiXCR on the 5' RACE reads. The sample holds over 100,000 distinct CDR3 sequences, approximately 8.4% seen once. The specimen was CD8+ T cells sorted from PBMCs, collected 45 days after the yellow fever booster vaccination. The receptors stem from a man aged 25 to 40 who received the YFV17D yellow fever vaccine. Each CDR3 is given with its conserved first and last residue. The order of the fields is CDR3 protein, CDR3 DNA, D gene, V gene, J gene, clone size. D genes are given only for firm matches. Size tells how often a clone was seen (once, few, many) or the class of an expanded clone, and some rows leave it out.

CDR3aa: CASSLAGQGYNEQFF
CDR3nt: TGCGCCAGCAGCTTGGCGGGACAGGGGTACAATGAGCAGTTCTTC
d_gene: TRBD1
v_gene: TRBV5-1
j_gene: TRBJ2-1
abundance: few

CDR3aa: CASSPDADRATDTQYF
CDR3nt: TGTGCCAGCAGCCCCGACGCGGACAGGGCCACAGATACGCAGTATTTT
d_gene: TRBD1
v_gene: TRBV6-1
j_gene: TRBJ2-3
abundance: few

CDR3aa: CASSTSGTAKNIQYF
CDR3nt: TGTGCCAGCAGCACGAGCGGGACCGCCAAAAACATTCAGTACTTC
d_gene: TRBD2
v_gene: TRBV12-3/TRBV12-4
j_gene: TRBJ2-4
abundance: many

CDR3aa: CASSLETANTEAFF
CDR3nt: TGTGCCAGCAGCCTCGAGACTGCGAACACTGAAGCTTTCTTT
d_gene: -
v_gene: TRBV7-2
j_gene: TRBJ1-1
abundance: few

CDR3aa: CASSFWTGAPFLGEQYF
CDR3nt: TGTGCCAGCAGCTTTTGGACAGGGGCACCGTTTCTTGGAGAGCAGTACTTC
d_gene: TRBD1
v_gene: TRBV5-6
j_gene: TRBJ2-7
abundance: few

CDR3aa: CASSLSPGVGIAKNIQYF
CDR3nt: TGTGCCAGCAGCTTGTCGCCGGGGGTGGGCATAGCCAAAAACATTCAGTACTTC
d_gene: -
v_gene: TRBV11-2
j_gene: TRBJ2-4
abundance: many

CDR3aa: CASSSFSNEQYF
CDR3nt: TGTGCCAGCAGCTCGTTTTCTAACGAGCAGTACTTC
d_gene: -
v_gene: TRBV7-9
j_gene: TRBJ2-7
abundance: many

CDR3aa: CASSPETSRVADTQYF
CDR3nt: TGCGCCAGCAGCCCAGAAACTAGCAGGGTTGCAGATACGCAGTATTTT
d_gene: -
v_gene: TRBV5-1
j_gene: TRBJ2-3
abundance: many

CDR3aa: CASSQDRRDADTQYF
CDR3nt: TGCGCCAGCAGCCAAGATCGGAGGGACGCAGATACGCAGTATTTT
d_gene: -
v_gene: TRBV4-3
j_gene: TRBJ2-3
abundance: few

CDR3aa: CASSLAGAHEQYF
CDR3nt: TGTGCCAGCAGCTTAGCGGGAGCCCACGAGCAGTACTTC
d_gene: -
v_gene: TRBV7-6
j_gene: TRBJ2-7
abundance: few

CDR3aa: CASTAGEGLDTF
CDR3nt: TGTGCCAGCACCGCCGGTGAGGGCTTGGACACCTTC
d_gene: -
v_gene: TRBV5-4
j_gene: TRBJ1-2
abundance: -

CDR3aa: CASSQEQADTQYF
CDR3nt: TGCGCCAGCAGCCAAGAGCAGGCTGATACGCAGTATTTT
d_gene: -
v_gene: TRBV4-3
j_gene: TRBJ2-3
abundance: few

CDR3aa: CASSLGEGVQTGELFF
CDR3nt: TGCGCCAGCAGCCTTGGGGAGGGGGTTCAAACCGGGGAGCTGTTTTTT
d_gene: -
v_gene: TRBV4-3
j_gene: TRBJ2-2
abundance: few

CDR3aa: CASSHQVFYNEQFF
CDR3nt: TGCGCCAGCAGTCACCAGGTTTTCTACAATGAGCAGTTCTTC
d_gene: -
v_gene: TRBV23-1
j_gene: TRBJ2-1
abundance: -

CDR3aa: CASSFPILVSGANVLTF
CDR3nt: TGTGCCAGCAGCTTCCCGATCCTTGTCTCTGGGGCCAACGTCCTGACTTTC
d_gene: -
v_gene: TRBV5-6
j_gene: TRBJ2-6
abundance: many

CDR3aa: CASISQDKITEAFF
CDR3nt: TGTGCCAGTATCTCACAGGACAAAATCACTGAAGCTTTCTTT
d_gene: -
v_gene: TRBV19
j_gene: TRBJ1-1
abundance: many

CDR3aa: CASSYSNVGAPKGRTDTQYF
CDR3nt: TGTGCCAGCAGTTACTCGAACGTCGGGGCCCCTAAGGGACGGACAGATACGCAGTATTTT
d_gene: -
v_gene: TRBV6-2/TRBV6-3
j_gene: TRBJ2-3
abundance: few

CDR3aa: CASSSPYDNEQFF
CDR3nt: TGTGCCAGCAGTTCCCCATATGACAATGAGCAGTTCTTC
d_gene: -
v_gene: TRBV12-3/TRBV12-4
j_gene: TRBJ2-1
abundance: many

CDR3aa: CASSLGQGGKQPQHF
CDR3nt: TGTGCCAGCAGTTTAGGACAGGGGGGCAAGCAGCCCCAGCATTTT
d_gene: TRBD1
v_gene: TRBV27
j_gene: TRBJ1-5
abundance: -

CDR3aa: CASSLGDLVYNEQFF
CDR3nt: TGCGCCAGCAGCTTGGGAGACCTAGTCTACAATGAGCAGTTCTTC
d_gene: -
v_gene: TRBV5-1
j_gene: TRBJ2-1
abundance: few

CDR3aa: CASSSHRESYNEQFF
CDR3nt: TGTGCCAGCAGCTCCCACAGAGAGTCCTACAATGAGCAGTTCTTC
d_gene: -
v_gene: TRBV11-2
j_gene: TRBJ2-1
abundance: few

CDR3aa: CSVDQMNTEAFF
CDR3nt: TGCAGCGTTGACCAGATGAACACTGAAGCTTTCTTT
d_gene: -
v_gene: TRBV29-1
j_gene: TRBJ1-1
abundance: many

CDR3aa: CASTRGVTDTQYF
CDR3nt: TGTGCCAGCACCCGGGGGGTCACAGATACGCAGTATTTT
d_gene: TRBD2
v_gene: TRBV12-3/TRBV12-4
j_gene: TRBJ2-3
abundance: -

CDR3aa: CSARTGIYEQFF
CDR3nt: TGCAGTGCTCGGACAGGGATCTATGAGCAGTTCTTC
d_gene: TRBD1
v_gene: TRBV20-1
j_gene: TRBJ2-1
abundance: few

CDR3aa: CSVEPPQGGGQYF
CDR3nt: TGCAGCGTTGAGCCCCCACAGGGTGGGGGCCAGTACTTC
d_gene: -
v_gene: TRBV29-1
j_gene: TRBJ2-5
abundance: -

CDR3aa: CASRLGYEQYF
CDR3nt: TGTGCCAGCAGGCTAGGATACGAGCAGTACTTC
d_gene: -
v_gene: TRBV12-3/TRBV12-4
j_gene: TRBJ2-7
abundance: many

CDR3aa: CASARTEVYEQYF
CDR3nt: TGTGCCAGTGCTCGGACGGAAGTCTACGAGCAGTACTTC
d_gene: -
v_gene: TRBV19
j_gene: TRBJ2-7
abundance: -

CDR3aa: CASSPTFPGELFF
CDR3nt: TGTGCCAGCAGTCCCACCTTCCCAGGGGAGCTGTTTTTT
d_gene: -
v_gene: TRBV7-8
j_gene: TRBJ2-2
abundance: many

CDR3aa: CAISESTQGQGRLSYNEQFF
CDR3nt: TGTGCCATCAGTGAGTCGACTCAGGGACAGGGTCGTCTTTCCTACAATGAGCAGTTCTTC
d_gene: TRBD1
v_gene: TRBV10-3
j_gene: TRBJ2-1
abundance: -

CDR3aa: CASSSRGENTEAFF
CDR3nt: TGTGCCAGCAGCTCCAGGGGGGAGAACACTGAAGCTTTCTTT
d_gene: TRBD1
v_gene: TRBV5-5
j_gene: TRBJ1-1
abundance: many

CDR3aa: CASSFPAGGIDTQYF
CDR3nt: TGTGCCAGCAGCTTTCCAGCGGGAGGGATAGATACGCAGTATTTT
d_gene: TRBD2
v_gene: TRBV7-9
j_gene: TRBJ2-3
abundance: -

CDR3aa: CAATAPTGDYTGELFF
CDR3nt: TGTGCCGCGACAGCCCCGACAGGGGACTACACCGGGGAGCTGTTTTTT
d_gene: TRBD1
v_gene: TRBV6-2/TRBV6-3
j_gene: TRBJ2-2
abundance: -

CDR3aa: CSASGGGYEQYF
CDR3nt: TGCAGTGCGAGCGGTGGCGGCTACGAGCAGTACTTC
d_gene: -
v_gene: TRBV20-1
j_gene: TRBJ2-7
abundance: many

CDR3aa: CASSQPPWTTGSYGYTF
CDR3nt: TGCGCCAGCAGCCAACCGCCTTGGACAACGGGCTCCTATGGCTACACCTTC
d_gene: -
v_gene: TRBV4-3
j_gene: TRBJ1-2
abundance: -

CDR3aa: CASSQDTAGGPYEQYF
CDR3nt: TGCGCCAGCAGCCAAGATACAGCGGGAGGGCCCTACGAGCAGTACTTC
d_gene: TRBD2
v_gene: TRBV4-3
j_gene: TRBJ2-7
abundance: few

CDR3aa: CASSLVHGSDEQFF
CDR3nt: TGTGCCAGCAGCTTGGTACATGGGAGCGATGAGCAGTTCTTC
d_gene: -
v_gene: TRBV5-5
j_gene: TRBJ2-1
abundance: few

CDR3aa: CASSYNLRDSQQETQYF
CDR3nt: TGTGCCAGCAGCTATAATCTCCGGGACAGCCAGCAAGAGACCCAGTACTTC
d_gene: TRBD1
v_gene: TRBV7-8
j_gene: TRBJ2-5
abundance: many

CDR3aa: CASSQDWEVTDEQFF
CDR3nt: TGCGCCAGCAGCCAAGATTGGGAAGTGACGGATGAGCAGTTCTTC
d_gene: -
v_gene: TRBV4-3
j_gene: TRBJ2-1
abundance: many

CDR3aa: CSAVDRKTGELFF
CDR3nt: TGCAGCGCCGTCGACAGGAAAACCGGGGAGCTGTTTTTT
d_gene: -
v_gene: TRBV29-1
j_gene: TRBJ2-2
abundance: many

CDR3aa: CASSLGVLGRGEYF
CDR3nt: TGTGCCAGCAGCTTAGGGGTTCTGGGCCGGGGCGAGTATTTT
d_gene: -
v_gene: TRBV7-2
j_gene: TRBJ2-3
abundance: many

CDR3aa: CASSLTSGVYNEQFF
CDR3nt: TGTGCCAGCAGCCTTACTAGCGGAGTCTACAATGAGCAGTTCTTC
d_gene: TRBD2
v_gene: TRBV12-3/TRBV12-4
j_gene: TRBJ2-1
abundance: many

CDR3aa: CASVPGQGARNNQPQHF
CDR3nt: TGTGCCAGCGTCCCGGGGCAGGGGGCGCGGAACAATCAGCCCCAGCATTTT
d_gene: TRBD1
v_gene: TRBV25-1
j_gene: TRBJ1-5
abundance: many

CDR3aa: CASSPVLSLAGGPRDTQYF
CDR3nt: TGTGCCAGCAGTCCCGTCCTCAGTCTAGCGGGAGGGCCGCGAGATACGCAGTATTTT
d_gene: TRBD2
v_gene: TRBV7-9
j_gene: TRBJ2-3
abundance: many

CDR3aa: CASSPGNLNYGYTF
CDR3nt: TGTGCCAGCAGTCCAGGCAATTTGAACTATGGCTACACCTTC
d_gene: -
v_gene: TRBV27
j_gene: TRBJ1-2
abundance: many

CDR3aa: CASSYSKPYEQYF
CDR3nt: TGTGCCAGCAGTTACTCGAAACCCTACGAGCAGTACTTC
d_gene: -
v_gene: TRBV6-5
j_gene: TRBJ2-7
abundance: many

CDR3aa: CASTQGQGNTEAFF
CDR3nt: TGCGCCAGCACCCAGGGACAGGGGAACACTGAAGCTTTCTTT
d_gene: TRBD1
v_gene: TRBV4-3
j_gene: TRBJ1-1
abundance: -

CDR3aa: CSAPGTGDGYTF
CDR3nt: TGCAGTGCCCCCGGGACAGGGGATGGCTACACCTTC
d_gene: TRBD1
v_gene: TRBV20-1
j_gene: TRBJ1-2
abundance: -

CDR3aa: CASSYRDRVFTGELFF
CDR3nt: TGTGCCAGCAGTTACCGGGACAGGGTGTTCACCGGGGAGCTGTTTTTT
d_gene: TRBD1
v_gene: TRBV6-2/TRBV6-3
j_gene: TRBJ2-2
abundance: many

CDR3aa: CASSVTGYPEAFF
CDR3nt: TGTGCCAGCAGTGTTACAGGATACCCTGAAGCTTTCTTT
d_gene: -
v_gene: TRBV2
j_gene: TRBJ1-1
abundance: many

CDR3aa: CASSFREREFGEQYF
CDR3nt: TGTGCCAGCAGCTTTAGGGAGCGGGAGTTCGGCGAGCAGTACTTC
d_gene: TRBD2
v_gene: TRBV7-2
j_gene: TRBJ2-7
abundance: many

CDR3aa: CASSERTGIYEQYF
CDR3nt: TGTGCCAGTAGTGAGAGGACAGGGATATACGAGCAGTACTTC
d_gene: TRBD1
v_gene: TRBV19
j_gene: TRBJ2-7
abundance: many

CDR3aa: CAISETYTSPEAGELFF
CDR3nt: TGTGCCATCAGTGAGACCTATACTAGCCCCGAGGCCGGGGAGCTGTTTTTT
d_gene: -
v_gene: TRBV10-3
j_gene: TRBJ2-2
abundance: many

CDR3aa: CASSFGAGQGSPLHF
CDR3nt: TGTGCCAGCAGTTTTGGTGCAGGGCAGGGTTCACCCCTCCACTTT
d_gene: -
v_gene: TRBV12-3/TRBV12-4
j_gene: TRBJ1-6
abundance: many

CDR3aa: CASTGGQGDNEQFF
CDR3nt: TGTGCCAGCACCGGGGGACAGGGGGATAATGAGCAGTTCTTC
d_gene: TRBD1
v_gene: TRBV2
j_gene: TRBJ2-1
abundance: many

CDR3aa: CSVEDWGTDTQYF
CDR3nt: TGCAGCGTTGAAGATTGGGGCACAGATACGCAGTATTTT
d_gene: -
v_gene: TRBV29-1
j_gene: TRBJ2-3
abundance: few

CDR3aa: CASSSLWGKGLRQYF
CDR3nt: TGTGCCAGCAGTTCGCTTTGGGGAAAAGGGCTTAGGCAGTACTTC
d_gene: -
v_gene: TRBV7-2
j_gene: TRBJ2-7
abundance: many

CDR3aa: CASSSTGTVFNEQFF
CDR3nt: TGTGCCAGCAGCTCCACCGGGACAGTTTTTAATGAGCAGTTCTTC
d_gene: TRBD1
v_gene: TRBV7-9
j_gene: TRBJ2-1
abundance: many

CDR3aa: CSVEEGMETGQQETQYF
CDR3nt: TGCAGCGTTGAAGAAGGTATGGAAACAGGCCAGCAAGAGACCCAGTACTTC
d_gene: -
v_gene: TRBV29-1
j_gene: TRBJ2-5
abundance: few

CDR3aa: CASSYSTPSSYEQYF
CDR3nt: TGTGCCAGCAGTTACTCTACTCCGAGCTCCTACGAGCAGTACTTC
d_gene: -
v_gene: TRBV6-5
j_gene: TRBJ2-7
abundance: many